These 20 T cell receptor beta chains were all obtained from the same sample, sequenced in a study of T cell responses to AZD1222 COVID-19 vaccine. Clones were read by immunoSEQ multiplex PCR, and TCRdb kept only the in-frame ones, dropping some. The data show about 150,000 clones, with around 92% seen just once and about 2.3% held by the top ten. Specimen: peripheral blood, collected on day 0 of AZD1222 vaccination. Receptors were obtained from an adult in good health.

V usage is TRBV5-3 and J usage is TRBJ1-1, with 9 bases fitting TRBD1. TRBV5-3 is treated as an ORF (open reading frame) with a function not yet certain. V trimming: 2 bases; J trimming: 1 base; junction bases outside the gene matches: 18. CDR3 size: 20 residues. CDR3 protein: CARSFVGQGSLGWKNTEAFF. Here the CDR3 DNA reads TGTGCCAGAAGCTTCGTAGGACAGGGGTCTCTGGGTTGGAAGAACACTGAAGCTTTCTTT.

In regard to this clone: The same CDR3 is also encoded by other DNA sequences in this sample. The rearrangement uses TRBV5-1 and TRBJ2-1, with D perhaps given as TRBD1 or TRBD2 (5 bases each). Between the trimmed V and J ends, which lost 0 bases and 1 base, there was a span of 5 bases. This CDR3 has 14 residues. From germline, CDR1 is SGHRS and CDR2 YFSETQ. This CDR3 is CASSLGGSYNEQFF. CDR3 DNA: TGCGCCAGCAGCTTGGGGGGGTCCTACAATGAGCAGTTCTTC.

The CDR3 protein is CASSFGGQGYNEQFF. DNA of the CDR3: TGCGCCAGCAGCTTCGGGGGACAGGGATACAATGAGCAGTTCTTC. The chain is built from TRBV5-1 and TRBJ2-1; 9 bases fit TRBD1. The germline V gene has CDR1 SGHRS and CDR2 YFSETQ. The CDR3 is 15 amino acids. V lost 2 bases and J lost 4; bases outside the gene matches: 4.

The chain recombines TRBV7-3 with TRBJ2-3, with D perhaps TRBD1 or TRBD2 (5 bases each). This CDR3 is built from 14 residues. Deletions cut 2 bases from V and 2 bases from J, with 8 bases between. Germline CDR1 reads SGHTA; CDR2 reads FQGTGA. CDR3 nucleotides: TGTGCCAGCAGCTTACCCGGGGCCACAGATACGCAGTATTTT. This encodes CASSLPGATDTQYF.

The chain is built from TRBV7-9 and TRBJ1-6; perhaps TRBD1 as D (6 bases). The V and J ends lost 1 base and 6 bases respectively, with 16 bases between them. The CDR3 contains 17 residues. CDR1 and CDR2 (germline): SEHNR, FQNEAQ (reference sequence). The CDR3, as DNA: TGTGCCAGCAGCTTAGGGGTCCAGGGGCTGGGTAATTCACCCCTCCACTTT. Its protein is CASSLGVQGLGNSPLHF. Supplemented by reference TRBV7-9 and TRBJ1-6, the full variable domain reads DTGVSQNPRHKITKRGQNVTFRCDPISEHNRLYWYRQTLGQGPEFLTYFQNEAQLEKSRLLSDRFSAERPKGSFSTLEIQRTEQGDSAMYLCASSLGVQGLGNSPLHFGNGTRLTVT.

This chain connects TRBV6-5 to TRBJ1-1, with D maybe TRBD1 (5 bases). This CDR3 has 13 residues. The V end lost 7 bases, the J end lost 9 bases, and 18 bases lay between the germline ends. CDR1 and CDR2 (germline): MNHEY, SVGAGI. The CDR3 reads CASTPRAGWKAFF. For the CDR3, the DNA is TGTGCCAGCACCCCAAGGGCAGGGTGGAAAGCTTTCTTT.

As concerns this clone: This specimen includes other DNA sequences encoding the same CDR3. The chain uses TRBV6-2 or TRBV6-3 and TRBJ1-5; 7 bases map to TRBD1. This CDR3 region has 13 residues. Germline CDR1 and CDR2: MNHEY and SVGEGT. The J segment lost 5 bases and the V segment lost 2 bases, leaving 0 bases of the junction unmatched. CDR3 coding DNA: TGTGCCAGCAGTTACAGGGGGCATCAGCCCCAGCATTTT. Translating gives CASSYRGHQPQHF.

The CDR3 region is CASSFSGQLYNEQFF. The CDR3, as DNA: TGTGCCAGCAGTTTCTCGGGGCAGTTATACAATGAGCAGTTCTTC. This chain uses TRBV27 with TRBJ2-1, with D possibly called TRBD1 or TRBD2 (5 bases each). This CDR3 is 15 amino acids long. Trimming stripped 3 bases from V and 4 bases from J, with 13 bases between. Germline loops: CDR1 MNHEY, CDR2 SMNVEV (reference sequence).

The DNA of the CDR3 is TGTGCCAGCAGTTACTCGGGCCAAGAGACCCAGTACTTC. Translation gives CASSYSGQETQYF. This chain uses TRBV6-6 with TRBJ2-5; no firm D call. Trimming cost V 0 bases and J 1 base, with 3 bases left between them. The CDR3 consists of 13 residues. Germline assignment: CDR1 MNHNY and CDR2 SVGAGI (reference sequence).

The CDR3 here is CASSTGGLETQYF. Written as DNA, the CDR3 is TGTGCCAGCAGCACCGGGGGCCTAGAGACCCAGTACTTC. The V gene is TRBV6-5, the J gene TRBJ2-5, with D perhaps given as TRBD1 or TRBD2 (6 bases each). V lost 6 bases and J 4 bases, leaving 12 bases between the germline ends. The CDR3 runs to 13 residues. The germline V gene encodes CDR1 MNHEY and CDR2 SVGAGI.

The chain combines TRBV13 with TRBJ1-2; 10 bases fit TRBD1. CDR1 and CDR2 (germline): PRHDT, FYEKMQ (reference sequence). Trimming removed 4 bases from V and 3 bases from J; junction bases left unmatched: 5. The CDR3 extends over 15 amino acids. The CDR3 protein is CASSSPGTGDYGYTF. As DNA, the CDR3 is TGTGCCAGCAGCTCACCCGGGACAGGGGACTATGGCTACACCTTC.

This chain joins TRBV19 and TRBJ1-2; no definite D call. The CDR3 spans 14 residues. V was trimmed by 5 bases and J by 6 bases, leaving 16 bases between them. Germline V gene data show CDR1 as LNHDA and CDR2 as SQIVND (reference sequence). In nucleotides, the CDR3 is TGTGCCAGTAGTTCGGGCCTCCGGAATGATGGCTACACCTTC. As protein: CASSSGLRNDGYTF.

The CDR3 region is CASSLGGGNTDTQYF. DNA of the CDR3: TGTGCCAGCAGCCTAGGCGGGGGCAACACAGATACGCAGTATTTT. This chain uses TRBV7-2 with TRBJ2-3, with a weak D call TRBD2 (7 bases). From germline, CDR1 is SGHTA and CDR2 FQGNSA. The CDR3 sequence is 15 residues long. The V end was cut by 5 bases, the J end by 2 bases, with 14 bases between.

The chain recombines TRBV3-1 (or the pseudogene TRBV3-2) with TRBJ2-2; no reliable D call. Germline V gives CDR1 LGHDT, CDR2 YNNKEL (reference sequence). Trimming cost V 3 bases and J 5 bases, with 7 bases left between them. CDR3 length: 13 amino acids. The CDR3 nucleotides read TGTGCCAGCAGCCATCTGTATACCGGGGAGCTGTTTTTT. Translated, it gives CASSHLYTGELFF.

This clone was seen only a few times. V is TRBV15 and J is TRBJ2-3; possibly TRBD2 for D (6 bases). The CDR3 spans 18 residues. Germline CDR1 reads LNHNV; CDR2 reads YYDKDF (reference sequence). The germline V and J ends were trimmed by 0 bases and 0 bases, with 16 bases remaining between them. The CDR3 DNA reads TGTGCCACCAGCAGAGATCTCTGGGCTAGCGTAAGCACAGATACGCAGTATTTT. Its protein is CATSRDLWASVSTDTQYF.

V gene TRBV6-5 combines with J gene TRBJ1-2; TRBD1 might be the D (6 bases). Germline assignment: CDR1 MNHEY and CDR2 SVGAGI. The CDR3 contains 15 residues. V was shortened by 8 bases and J by 0 bases, with 16 bases between the two germline ends. The CDR3 DNA reads as TGTGCCAGCGGATACAGGGTTATGGCTAACTATGGCTACACCTTC. Translated: CASGYRVMANYGYTF.

The V gene is TRBV18, the J gene TRBJ1-6; D possibly corresponds to TRBD1 (5 bases). CDR1 is KGHSH, CDR2 LQKENI, per germline. Between the trimmed V and J ends, which lost 2 bases and 4 bases, there was a span of 9 bases. The CDR3 contains 15 residues. The CDR3 sequence: CASSPEQAYNSPLHF. CDR3 DNA: TGTGCCAGCTCACCAGAACAGGCTTATAATTCACCCCTCCACTTT.

This clone was observed once. The rearrangement links TRBV28 to TRBJ1-2; D is possibly TRBD1 (5 bases). CDR3 length: 13 amino acids. Per the germline V gene, CDR1 is MDHEN and CDR2 is SYDVKM. The germline V and J ends were trimmed by 2 bases and 8 bases, with 12 bases remaining between them. The CDR3 DNA reads as TGTGCCAGCAGTTTAAAAGAAAGGGGCGGCTACACCTTC. Protein: CASSLKERGGYTF.

The rearrangement joins TRBV30 to TRBJ2-2; tentatively, D is TRBD1 (6 bases). V was clipped by 0 bases and J by 6 bases, with 8 bases between them. Germline values: CDR1 GTSNPN, CDR2 SVGIG (reference sequence). The CDR3 length is 13 residues. This chain's CDR3 is CAWSVKGAGELFF. CDR3 DNA sequence: TGTGCCTGGAGTGTAAAGGGGGCCGGGGAGCTGTTTTTT.

CDR3 nucleotide sequence: TGTGCCAGCAGTTTACATAGGGGTTCGGATAATTCACCCCTCCACTTT. It yields the protein CASSLHRGSDNSPLHF. This sequence joins TRBV28 and TRBJ1-6, with D possibly TRBD1 on 5 matching bases. CDR1 MDHEN and CDR2 SYDVKM come from the germline V gene. The ends were cut back, 2 bases at V and 5 bases at J, with 13 bases in the middle. This CDR3 region has 16 residues.